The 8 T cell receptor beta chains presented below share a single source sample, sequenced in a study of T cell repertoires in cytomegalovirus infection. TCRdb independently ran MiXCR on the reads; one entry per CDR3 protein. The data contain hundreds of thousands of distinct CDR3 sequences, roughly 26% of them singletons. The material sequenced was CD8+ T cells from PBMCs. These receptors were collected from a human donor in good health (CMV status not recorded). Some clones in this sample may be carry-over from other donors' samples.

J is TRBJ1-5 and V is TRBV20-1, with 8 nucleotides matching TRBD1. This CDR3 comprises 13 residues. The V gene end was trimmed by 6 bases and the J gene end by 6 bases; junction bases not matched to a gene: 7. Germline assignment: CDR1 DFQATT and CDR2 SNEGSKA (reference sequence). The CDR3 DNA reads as TGCAGTGCGAGACAGGGGCGAAGTCAGCCCCAGCATTTT. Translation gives CSARQGRSQPQHF.

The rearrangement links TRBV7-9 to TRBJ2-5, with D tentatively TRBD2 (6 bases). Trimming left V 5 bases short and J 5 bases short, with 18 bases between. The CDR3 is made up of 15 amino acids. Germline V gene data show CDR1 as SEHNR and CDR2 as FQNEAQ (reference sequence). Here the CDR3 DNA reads TGTGCCAGCAGCGCCAGGGACTCCTCACGGGAGACCCAGTACTTC. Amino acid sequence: CASSARDSSRETQYF. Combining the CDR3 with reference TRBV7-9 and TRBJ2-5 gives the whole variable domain DTGVSQNPRHKITKRGQNVTFRCDPISEHNRLYWYRQTLGQGPEFLTYFQNEAQLEKSRLLSDRFSAERPKGSFSTLEIQRTEQGDSAMYLCASSARDSSRETQYFGPGTRLLVL.

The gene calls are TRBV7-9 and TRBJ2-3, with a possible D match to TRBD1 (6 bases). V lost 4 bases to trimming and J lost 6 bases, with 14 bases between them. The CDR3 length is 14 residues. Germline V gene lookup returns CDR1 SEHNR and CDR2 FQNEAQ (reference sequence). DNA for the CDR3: TGTGCCAGCAGCTCGCACAGGGTTGAGGATACGCAGTATTTT. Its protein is CASSSHRVEDTQYF. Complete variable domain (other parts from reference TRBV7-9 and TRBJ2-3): DTGVSQNPRHKITKRGQNVTFRCDPISEHNRLYWYRQTLGQGPEFLTYFQNEAQLEKSRLLSDRFSAERPKGSFSTLEIQRTEQGDSAMYLCASSSHRVEDTQYFGPGTRLTVL.

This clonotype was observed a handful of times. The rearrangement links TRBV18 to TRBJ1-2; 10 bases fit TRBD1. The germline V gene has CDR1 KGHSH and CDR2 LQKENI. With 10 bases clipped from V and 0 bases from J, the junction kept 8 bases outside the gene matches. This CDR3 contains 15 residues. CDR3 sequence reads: CAILDGQGANYGYTF. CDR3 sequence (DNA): TGTGCCATCCTCGACGGACAGGGGGCTAACTATGGCTACACCTTC.

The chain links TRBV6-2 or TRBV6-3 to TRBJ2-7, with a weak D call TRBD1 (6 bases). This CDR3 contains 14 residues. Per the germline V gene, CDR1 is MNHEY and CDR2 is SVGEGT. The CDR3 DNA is TGTACCAGCAGTTACTCGCCCAGGGACAACGAGCAGTACGTC. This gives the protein CTSSYSPRDNEQYV.

Here the CDR3 DNA reads TGTGCCAGCAGTTCAGGGGGCGCGATCGCTGAAGCTTTCTTT. This codes for CASSSGGAIAEAFF. The gene calls are TRBV27 and TRBJ1-1, with 8 bases fitting TRBD1. This CDR3 has 14 residues. The germline CDR1 and CDR2 sequences are MNHEY and SMNVEV (reference sequence). V shed 4 bases and J 6 bases; nucleotides not matched to a gene: 7.

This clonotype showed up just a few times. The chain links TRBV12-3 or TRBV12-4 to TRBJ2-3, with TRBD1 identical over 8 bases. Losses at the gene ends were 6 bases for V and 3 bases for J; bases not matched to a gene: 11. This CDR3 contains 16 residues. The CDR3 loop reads CASSHSGQVYTDTQYF. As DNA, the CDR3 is TGTGCCAGCAGCCACTCGGGACAGGTATATACAGATACGCAGTATTTT.

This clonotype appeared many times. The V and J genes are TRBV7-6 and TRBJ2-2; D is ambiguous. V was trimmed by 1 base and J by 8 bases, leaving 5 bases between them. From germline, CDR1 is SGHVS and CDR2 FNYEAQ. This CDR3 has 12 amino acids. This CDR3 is CASSLGHGELFF. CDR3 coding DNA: TGTGCCAGCAGCTTAGGGCATGGGGAGCTGTTTTTT.